The 3 T cell receptor beta chains in this list originate from one sample, sequenced in a study of tumor-infiltrating lymphocytes in localized non-small cell lung cancer. Sequencing was performed with immunoSEQ multiplex PCR; in TCRdb, only in-frame clones are kept and a portion is missing. The table lists more than 12,000 clones, roughly 81% of them singletons. The sequenced material came from lung tumor tissue. The receptors shown here come from a human donor with non-small cell lung cancer.

The chain recombines TRBV30 with TRBJ2-3, with a weak D call TRBD2 (5 bases). The CDR3 has 12 amino acids. V lost 3 bases, J lost 14 bases, and 18 bases lay in between. Germline CDR1 is GTSNPN and CDR2 is SVGIG (reference sequence). The CDR3 region has the DNA TGTGCCTGGAGCCACAGTACGGGATGGGTGTATTTT. It codes for CAWSHSTGWVYF.

The chain is built from TRBV5-8 and TRBJ2-1; 11 bases align to TRBD2. This CDR3 is built from 16 residues. Germline CDR1 is SGHTS and CDR2 is YDEGEE. The V gene end was trimmed by 0 bases and the J gene end by 9 bases; junction bases not matched to a gene: 8. The CDR3 nucleotides read TGTGCCAGCAGCTTGGGAAGGACTAGCGGGCTCGGTGAGCAGTTCTTC. Its translation: CASSLGRTSGLGEQFF.

The V gene is TRBV6-6, the J gene TRBJ1-2; no reliable D call. CDR1 and CDR2 from the germline V gene are MNHNY and SVGAGI (reference sequence). CDR3 length: 11 residues. The V gene lost 6 bases and the J gene lost 7 bases, with 9 bases spanning the gap. The CDR3 loop is CASRNSAGYTF. In DNA, the CDR3 is TGTGCCAGCAGGAACTCAGCTGGCTACACCTTC.